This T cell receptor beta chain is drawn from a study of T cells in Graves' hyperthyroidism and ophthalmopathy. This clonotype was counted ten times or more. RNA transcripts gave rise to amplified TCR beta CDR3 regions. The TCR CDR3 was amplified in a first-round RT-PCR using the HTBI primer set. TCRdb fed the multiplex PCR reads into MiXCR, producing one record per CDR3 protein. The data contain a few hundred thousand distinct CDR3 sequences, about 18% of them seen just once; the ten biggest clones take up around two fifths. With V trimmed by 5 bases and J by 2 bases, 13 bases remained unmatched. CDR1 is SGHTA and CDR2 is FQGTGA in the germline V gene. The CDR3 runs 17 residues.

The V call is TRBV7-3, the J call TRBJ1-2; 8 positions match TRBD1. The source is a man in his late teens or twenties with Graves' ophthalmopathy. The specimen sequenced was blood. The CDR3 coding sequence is TGTGCCAGCAGCCCCGGGGTTGTTCGGACAGGGAACTATGGCTACACCTTC. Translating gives CASSPGVVRTGNYGYTF.